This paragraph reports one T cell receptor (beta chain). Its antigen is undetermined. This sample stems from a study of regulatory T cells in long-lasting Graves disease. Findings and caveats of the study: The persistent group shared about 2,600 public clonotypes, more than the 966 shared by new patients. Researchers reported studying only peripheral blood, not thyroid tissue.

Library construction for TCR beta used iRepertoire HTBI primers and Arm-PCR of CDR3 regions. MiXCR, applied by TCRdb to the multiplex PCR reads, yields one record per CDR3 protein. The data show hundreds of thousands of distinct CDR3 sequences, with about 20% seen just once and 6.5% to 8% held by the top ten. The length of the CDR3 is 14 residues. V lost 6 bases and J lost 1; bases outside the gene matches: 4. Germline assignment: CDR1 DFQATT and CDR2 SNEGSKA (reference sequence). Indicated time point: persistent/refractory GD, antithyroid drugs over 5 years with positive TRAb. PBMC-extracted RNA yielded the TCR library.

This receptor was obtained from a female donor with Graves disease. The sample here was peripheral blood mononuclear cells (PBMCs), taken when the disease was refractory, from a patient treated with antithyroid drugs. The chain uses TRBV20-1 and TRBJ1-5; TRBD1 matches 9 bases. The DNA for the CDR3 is TGCAGTGCCAGGACAGGGGAGAGCAATCAGCCCCAGCATTTT. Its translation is CSARTGESNQPQHF.